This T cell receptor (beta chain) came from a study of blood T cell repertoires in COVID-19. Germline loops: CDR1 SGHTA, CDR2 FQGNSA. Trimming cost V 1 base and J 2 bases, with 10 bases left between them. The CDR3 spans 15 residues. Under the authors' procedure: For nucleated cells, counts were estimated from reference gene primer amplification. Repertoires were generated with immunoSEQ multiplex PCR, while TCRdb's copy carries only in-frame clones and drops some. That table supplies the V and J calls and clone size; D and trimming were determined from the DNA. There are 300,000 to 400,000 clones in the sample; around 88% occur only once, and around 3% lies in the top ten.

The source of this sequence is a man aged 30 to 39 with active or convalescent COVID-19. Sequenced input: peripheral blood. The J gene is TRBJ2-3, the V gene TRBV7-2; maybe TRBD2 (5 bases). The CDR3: CASSLGRPDTDTQYF. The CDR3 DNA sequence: TGTGCCAGCAGCTTAGGGAGGCCCGACACAGATACGCAGTATTTT.